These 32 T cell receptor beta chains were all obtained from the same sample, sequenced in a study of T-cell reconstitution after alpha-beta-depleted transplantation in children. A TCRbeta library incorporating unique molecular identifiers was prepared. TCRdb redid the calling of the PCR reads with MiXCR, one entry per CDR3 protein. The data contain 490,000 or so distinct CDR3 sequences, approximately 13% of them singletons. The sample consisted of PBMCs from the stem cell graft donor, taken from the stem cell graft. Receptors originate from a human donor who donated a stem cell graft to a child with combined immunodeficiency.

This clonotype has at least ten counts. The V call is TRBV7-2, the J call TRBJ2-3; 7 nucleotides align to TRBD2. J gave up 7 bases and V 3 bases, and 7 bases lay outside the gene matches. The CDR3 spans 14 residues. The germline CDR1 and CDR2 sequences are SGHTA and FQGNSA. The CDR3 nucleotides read TGTGCCAGCAGCTTGGGCGGGGGTCTGTATACGCAGTATTTT. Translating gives CASSLGGGLYTQYF.

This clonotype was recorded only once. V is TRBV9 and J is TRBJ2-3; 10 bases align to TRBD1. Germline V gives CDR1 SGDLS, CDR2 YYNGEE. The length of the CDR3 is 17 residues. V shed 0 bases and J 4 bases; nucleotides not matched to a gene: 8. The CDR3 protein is CASSVVFGTGAADTQYF. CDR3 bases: TGTGCCAGCAGCGTAGTTTTCGGGACAGGGGCGGCAGATACGCAGTATTTT.

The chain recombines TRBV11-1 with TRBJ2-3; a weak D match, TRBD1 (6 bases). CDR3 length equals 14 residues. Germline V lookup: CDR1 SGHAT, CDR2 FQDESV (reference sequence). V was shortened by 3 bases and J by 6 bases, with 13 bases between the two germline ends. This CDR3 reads CASSFQTGFDTQYF. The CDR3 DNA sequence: TGTGCCAGCAGCTTCCAAACAGGGTTTGATACGCAGTATTTT.

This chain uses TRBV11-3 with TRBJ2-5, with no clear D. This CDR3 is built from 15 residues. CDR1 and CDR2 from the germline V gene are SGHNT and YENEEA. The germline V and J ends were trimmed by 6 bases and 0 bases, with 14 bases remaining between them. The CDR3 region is CASSSELRYQETQYF. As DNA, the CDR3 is TGTGCCAGCAGTTCCGAGTTACGGTACCAAGAGACCCAGTACTTC.

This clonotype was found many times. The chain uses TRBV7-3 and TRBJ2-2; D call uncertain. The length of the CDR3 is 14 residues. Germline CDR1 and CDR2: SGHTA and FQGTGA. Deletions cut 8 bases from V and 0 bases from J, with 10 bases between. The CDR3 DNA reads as TGTGCCAGCTCAGACGTAGCGAACACCGGGGAGCTGTTTTTT. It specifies CASSDVANTGELFF.

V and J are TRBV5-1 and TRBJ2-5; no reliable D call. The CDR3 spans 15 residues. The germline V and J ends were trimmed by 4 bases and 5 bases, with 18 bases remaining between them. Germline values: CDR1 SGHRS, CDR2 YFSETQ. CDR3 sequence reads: CASSGGGESWETQYF. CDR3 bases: TGCGCCAGCAGCGGCGGCGGAGAGTCTTGGGAGACCCAGTACTTC.

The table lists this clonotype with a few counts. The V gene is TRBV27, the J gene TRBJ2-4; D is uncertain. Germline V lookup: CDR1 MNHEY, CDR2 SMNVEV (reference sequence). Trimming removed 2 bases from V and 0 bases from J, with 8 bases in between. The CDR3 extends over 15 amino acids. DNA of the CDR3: TGTGCCAGCAGTTTACTAACTGAAGCCAAAAACATTCAGTACTTC. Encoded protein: CASSLLTEAKNIQYF.

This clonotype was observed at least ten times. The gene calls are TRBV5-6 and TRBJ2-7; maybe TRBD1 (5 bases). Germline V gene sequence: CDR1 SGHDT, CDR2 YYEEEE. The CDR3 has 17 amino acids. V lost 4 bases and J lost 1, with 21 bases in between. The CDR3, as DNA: TGTGCCAGCAGCCTAGAAACAGGATTCGCCGGATCCTACGAGCAGTACTTC. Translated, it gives CASSLETGFAGSYEQYF.

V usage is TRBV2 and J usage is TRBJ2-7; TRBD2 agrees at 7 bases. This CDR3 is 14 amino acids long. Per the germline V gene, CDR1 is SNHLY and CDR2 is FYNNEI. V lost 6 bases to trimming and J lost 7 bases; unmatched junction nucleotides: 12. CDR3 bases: TGTGCCAGCAGAGCAGGACTAGAATTGTCGGAGCAGTACTTC. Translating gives CASRAGLELSEQYF.

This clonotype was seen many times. The CDR3 DNA is TGTGCCAGCAGTCCACAGATCTCTGGAAACACCATATATTTT. Translation gives CASSPQISGNTIYF. V gene TRBV12-3 or TRBV12-4 combines with J gene TRBJ1-3; D is undetermined. The CDR3 is made up of 14 amino acids. With 5 bases removed from V and 0 bases from J, the gap between germline ends came to 8 bases.

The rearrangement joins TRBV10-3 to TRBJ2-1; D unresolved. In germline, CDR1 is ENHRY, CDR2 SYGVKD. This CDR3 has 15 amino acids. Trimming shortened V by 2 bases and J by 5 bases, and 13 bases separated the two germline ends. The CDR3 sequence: CAISEVQGVDNEQFF. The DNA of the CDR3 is TGTGCCATCAGTGAGGTTCAAGGCGTTGACAATGAGCAGTTCTTC.

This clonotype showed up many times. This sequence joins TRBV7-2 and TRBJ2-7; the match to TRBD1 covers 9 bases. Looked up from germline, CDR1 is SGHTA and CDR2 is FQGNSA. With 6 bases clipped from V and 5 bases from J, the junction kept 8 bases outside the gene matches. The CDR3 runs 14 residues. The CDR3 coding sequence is TGTGCCAGCAGTCTTTGGACAGGGGAGGACGAGCAGTACTTC. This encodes CASSLWTGEDEQYF.

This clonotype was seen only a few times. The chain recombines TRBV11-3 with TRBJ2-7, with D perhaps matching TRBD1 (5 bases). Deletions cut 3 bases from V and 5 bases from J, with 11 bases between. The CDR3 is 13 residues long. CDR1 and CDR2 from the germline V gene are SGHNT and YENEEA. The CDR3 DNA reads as TGTGCCAGCAGCTTCGCCAGGGAACACGAGCAGTACTTC. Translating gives CASSFAREHEQYF. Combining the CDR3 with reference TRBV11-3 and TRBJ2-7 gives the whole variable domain EAGVVQSPRYKIIEKKQPVAFWCNPISGHNTLYWYLQNLGQGPELLIRYENEEAVDDSQLPKDRFSAERLKGVDSTLKIQPAELGDSAVYLCASSFAREHEQYFGPGTRLTVT.

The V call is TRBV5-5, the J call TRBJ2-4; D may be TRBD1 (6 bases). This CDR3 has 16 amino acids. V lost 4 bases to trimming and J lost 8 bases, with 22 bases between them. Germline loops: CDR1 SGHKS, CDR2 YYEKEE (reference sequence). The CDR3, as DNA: TGTGCCAGCAGCCCACGCCTCGGGGCCCCAGGGGACATTCAGTACTTC. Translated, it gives CASSPRLGAPGDIQYF.

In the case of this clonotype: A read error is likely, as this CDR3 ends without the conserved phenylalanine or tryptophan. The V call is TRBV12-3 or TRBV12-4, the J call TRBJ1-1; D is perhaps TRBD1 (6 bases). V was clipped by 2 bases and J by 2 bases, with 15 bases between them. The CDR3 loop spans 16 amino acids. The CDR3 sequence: CASSLSGVGGNTEAFY. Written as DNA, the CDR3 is TGTGCCAGCAGTTTATCGGGGGTGGGGGGCAACACTGAAGCTTTCTAT.

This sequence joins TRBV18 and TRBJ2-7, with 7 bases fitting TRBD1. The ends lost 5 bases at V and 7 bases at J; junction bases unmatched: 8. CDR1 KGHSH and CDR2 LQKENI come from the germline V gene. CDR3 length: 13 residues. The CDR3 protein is CASSAGTDAEQYF. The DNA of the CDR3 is TGTGCCAGCTCAGCCGGGACAGACGCAGAGCAGTACTTC.

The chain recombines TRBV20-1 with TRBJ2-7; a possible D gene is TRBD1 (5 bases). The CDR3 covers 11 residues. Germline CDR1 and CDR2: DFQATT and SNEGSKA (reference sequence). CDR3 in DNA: TGCAGGGTTGACAGAGTCTACGAGCAGTACTTC. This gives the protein CRVDRVYEQYF.

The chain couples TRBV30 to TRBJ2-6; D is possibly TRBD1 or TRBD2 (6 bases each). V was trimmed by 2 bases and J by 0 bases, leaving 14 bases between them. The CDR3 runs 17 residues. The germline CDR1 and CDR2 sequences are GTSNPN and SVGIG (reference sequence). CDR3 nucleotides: TGTGCCTGGAGTTTAGGGGGGCTCCGCTCTGGGGCCAACGTCCTGACTTTC. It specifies CAWSLGGLRSGANVLTF.

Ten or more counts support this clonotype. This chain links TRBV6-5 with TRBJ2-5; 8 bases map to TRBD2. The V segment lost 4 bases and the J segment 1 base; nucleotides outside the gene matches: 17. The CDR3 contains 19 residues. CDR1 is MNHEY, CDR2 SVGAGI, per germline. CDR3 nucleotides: TGTGCCAGCAGTTCCCGCCCCCCGGGAGGGCCAGCCGCCCAAGAGACCCAGTACTTC. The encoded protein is CASSSRPPGGPAAQETQYF.

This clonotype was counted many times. The CDR3 DNA sequence: TGTGCCAGCAGCGTAGTGGGATATAATTCACCCCTCCACTTT. Its translation is CASSVVGYNSPLHF. V and J are TRBV9 and TRBJ1-6; no reliable D call. This CDR3 is built from 14 residues. Germline values: CDR1 SGDLS, CDR2 YYNGEE. V lost 0 bases, J lost 4 bases, and 5 bases lay in between.

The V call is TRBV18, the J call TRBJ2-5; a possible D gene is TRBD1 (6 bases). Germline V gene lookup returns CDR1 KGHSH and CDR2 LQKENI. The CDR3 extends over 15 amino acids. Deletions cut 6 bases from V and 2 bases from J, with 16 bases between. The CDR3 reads CASSDGTRLQETQYF. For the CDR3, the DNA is TGTGCCAGCTCGGACGGGACACGGCTTCAAGAGACCCAGTACTTC.

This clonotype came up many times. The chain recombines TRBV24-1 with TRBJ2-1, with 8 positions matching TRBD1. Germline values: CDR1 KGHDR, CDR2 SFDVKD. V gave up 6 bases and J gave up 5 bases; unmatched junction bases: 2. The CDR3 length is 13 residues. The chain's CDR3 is CATSQGANNEQFF. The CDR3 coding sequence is TGTGCCACCAGTCAGGGGGCGAACAATGAGCAGTTCTTC.

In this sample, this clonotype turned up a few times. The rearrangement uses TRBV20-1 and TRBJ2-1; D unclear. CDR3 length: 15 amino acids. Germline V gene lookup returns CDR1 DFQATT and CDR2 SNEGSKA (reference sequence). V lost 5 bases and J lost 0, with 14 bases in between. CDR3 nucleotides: TGCAGTGCTCCCATTCGACCAGGCTCCTACAATGAGCAGTTCTTC. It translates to CSAPIRPGSYNEQFF.

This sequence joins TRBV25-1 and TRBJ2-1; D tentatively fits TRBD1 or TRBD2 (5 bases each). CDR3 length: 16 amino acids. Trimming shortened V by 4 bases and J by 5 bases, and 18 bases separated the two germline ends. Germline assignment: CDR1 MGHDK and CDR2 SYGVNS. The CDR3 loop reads CASSGGTMWGNNEQFF. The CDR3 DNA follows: TGTGCCAGCAGTGGGGGGACCATGTGGGGAAACAATGAGCAGTTCTTC.

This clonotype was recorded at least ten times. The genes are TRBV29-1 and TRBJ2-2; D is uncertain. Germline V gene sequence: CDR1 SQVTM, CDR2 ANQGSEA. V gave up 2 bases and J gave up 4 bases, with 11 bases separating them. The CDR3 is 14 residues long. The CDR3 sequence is CSVEPGIGTGELFF. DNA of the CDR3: TGCAGCGTTGAACCGGGTATAGGCACCGGGGAGCTGTTTTTT.

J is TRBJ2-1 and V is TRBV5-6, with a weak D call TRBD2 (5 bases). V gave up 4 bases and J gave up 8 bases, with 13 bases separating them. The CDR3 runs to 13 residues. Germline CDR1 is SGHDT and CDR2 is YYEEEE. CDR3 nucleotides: TGTGCCAGCAGCCGCAGAGGGATCCATGAGCAGTTCTTC. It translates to CASSRRGIHEQFF.

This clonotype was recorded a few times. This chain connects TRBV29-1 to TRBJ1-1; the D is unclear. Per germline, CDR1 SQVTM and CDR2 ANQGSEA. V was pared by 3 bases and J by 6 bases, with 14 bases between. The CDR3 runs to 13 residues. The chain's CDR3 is CSVEGKGYPEAFF. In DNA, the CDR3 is TGCAGCGTTGAGGGGAAAGGATACCCTGAAGCTTTCTTT.

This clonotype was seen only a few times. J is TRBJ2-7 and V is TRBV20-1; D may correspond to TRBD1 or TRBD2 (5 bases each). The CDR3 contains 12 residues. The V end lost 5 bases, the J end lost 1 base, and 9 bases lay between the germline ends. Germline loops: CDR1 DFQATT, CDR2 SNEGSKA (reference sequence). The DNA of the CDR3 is TGCAGTGCTGGGGACGTATCCTACGAGCAGTACTTC. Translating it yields CSAGDVSYEQYF.

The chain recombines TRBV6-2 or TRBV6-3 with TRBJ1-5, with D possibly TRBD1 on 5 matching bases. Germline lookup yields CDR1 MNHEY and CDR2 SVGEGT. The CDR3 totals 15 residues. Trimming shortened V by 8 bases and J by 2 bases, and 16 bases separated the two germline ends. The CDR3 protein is CASGSGRMGNQPQHF. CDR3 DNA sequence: TGTGCCAGCGGGTCGGGGCGCATGGGCAATCAGCCCCAGCATTTT.

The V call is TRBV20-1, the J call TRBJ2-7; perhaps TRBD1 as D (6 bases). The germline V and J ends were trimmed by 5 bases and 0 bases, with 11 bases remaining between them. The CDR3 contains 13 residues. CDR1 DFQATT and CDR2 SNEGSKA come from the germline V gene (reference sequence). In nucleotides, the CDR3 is TGCAGTGCTGATACAGGGAGCTCCTACGAGCAGTACTTC. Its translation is CSADTGSSYEQYF.

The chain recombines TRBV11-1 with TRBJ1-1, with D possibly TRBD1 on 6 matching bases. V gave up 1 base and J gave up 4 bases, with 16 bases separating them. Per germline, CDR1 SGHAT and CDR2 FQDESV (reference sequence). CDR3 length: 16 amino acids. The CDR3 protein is CASSLGGGQGRTEAFF. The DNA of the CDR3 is TGTGCCAGCAGCTTAGGGGGGGGCCAAGGTCGCACTGAAGCTTTCTTT.

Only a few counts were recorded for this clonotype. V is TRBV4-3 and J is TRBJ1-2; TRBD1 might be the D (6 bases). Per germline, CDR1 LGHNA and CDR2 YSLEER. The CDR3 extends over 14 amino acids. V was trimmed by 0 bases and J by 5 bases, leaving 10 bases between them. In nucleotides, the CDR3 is TGCGCCAGCAGCCAAGATCCAGGGGTATATGGCTACACCTTC. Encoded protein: CASSQDPGVYGYTF.